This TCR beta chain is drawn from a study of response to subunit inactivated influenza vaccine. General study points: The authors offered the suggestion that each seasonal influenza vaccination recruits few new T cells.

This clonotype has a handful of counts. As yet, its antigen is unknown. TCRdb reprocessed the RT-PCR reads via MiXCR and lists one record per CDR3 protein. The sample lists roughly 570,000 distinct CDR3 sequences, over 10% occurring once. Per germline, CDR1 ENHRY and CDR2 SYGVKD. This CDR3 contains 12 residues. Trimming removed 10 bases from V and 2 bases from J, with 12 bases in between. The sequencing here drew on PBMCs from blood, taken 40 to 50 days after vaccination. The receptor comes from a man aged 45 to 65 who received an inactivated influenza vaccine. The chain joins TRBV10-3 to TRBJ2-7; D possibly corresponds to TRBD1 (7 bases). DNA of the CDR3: TGTGCCACGCGGGACAGTGCCTACGAGCAGTACTTC. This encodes CATRDSAYEQYF.